The clone carrying this T cell receptor beta chain came up once. The target antigen is unknown. The source of the sample is a study of cytomegalovirus exposure and HLA in healthy donors. PCR employed 60 Vbeta and 13 Jbeta primers. TCRdb's copy holds only in-frame clones and misses some; the assay was immunoSEQ multiplex PCR. Among about 140,000 clones listed, 60% to 80% were seen once. Per germline, CDR1 MNHEY and CDR2 SMNVEV (reference sequence). The V end lost 6 bases, the J end lost 1 base, and 15 bases lay between the germline ends. The CDR3 sequence is 15 residues long. Study findings and constraints: For TCR beta chains, V- and J-gene trimming was later linked to a missense DCLRE1C variant. Associated with cytomegalovirus, according to the listing, were 150 to 200 TCR beta chains. Despite most TCR sequences being rare, some public TCRs occurred in many donors. When analyzed later, the rates of TCR association showed variation by HLA locus, with DRB1 the most and HLA-C the fewest.

Material for sequencing was PBMCs. The sequence derives from a man aged 25-40 years in good health and CMV-seronegative. The chain recombines TRBV27 with TRBJ2-5; tentatively, D is TRBD1 (6 bases). The CDR3 loop is CASRGHLTPQETQYF. The CDR3 DNA follows: TGTGCCAGCAGGGGACACCTGACACCCCAAGAGACCCAGTACTTC.